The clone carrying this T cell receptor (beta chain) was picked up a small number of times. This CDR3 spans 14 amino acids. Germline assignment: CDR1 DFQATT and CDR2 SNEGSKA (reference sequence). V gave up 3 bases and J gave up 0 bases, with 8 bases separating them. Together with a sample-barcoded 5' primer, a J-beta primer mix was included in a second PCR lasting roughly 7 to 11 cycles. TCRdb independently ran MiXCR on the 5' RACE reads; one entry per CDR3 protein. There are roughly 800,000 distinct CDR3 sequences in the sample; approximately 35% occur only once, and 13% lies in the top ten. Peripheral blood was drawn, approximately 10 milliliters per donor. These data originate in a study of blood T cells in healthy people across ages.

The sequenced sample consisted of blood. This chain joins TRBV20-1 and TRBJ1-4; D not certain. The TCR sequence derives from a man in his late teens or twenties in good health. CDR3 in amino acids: CSASPPTTNEKLFF. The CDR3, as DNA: TGCAGTGCTAGTCCCCCGACAACTAATGAAAAACTGTTTTTT.